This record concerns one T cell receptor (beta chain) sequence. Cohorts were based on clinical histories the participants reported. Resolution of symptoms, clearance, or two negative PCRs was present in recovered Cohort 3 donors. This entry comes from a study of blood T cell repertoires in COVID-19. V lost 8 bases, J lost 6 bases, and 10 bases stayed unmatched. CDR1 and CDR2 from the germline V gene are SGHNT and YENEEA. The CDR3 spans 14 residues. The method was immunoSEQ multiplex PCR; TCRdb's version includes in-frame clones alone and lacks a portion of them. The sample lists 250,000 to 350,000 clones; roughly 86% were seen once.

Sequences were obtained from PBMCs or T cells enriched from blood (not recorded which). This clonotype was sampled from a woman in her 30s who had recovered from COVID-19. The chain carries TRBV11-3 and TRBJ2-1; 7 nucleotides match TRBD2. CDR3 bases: TGTGCCAGCTCGGGGGGAGGGGAGGGCAATGAGCAGTTCTTC. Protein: CASSGGGEGNEQFF.